This section outlines one T cell receptor beta chain sequence together with its context. The antigen is not known. Compared with germline, one end of the junction differs, possibly owing to a read error. This CDR3 has 16 amino acids. Germline CDR1 reads DFQATT; CDR2 reads SNEGSKA (reference sequence). This sample's RNA came from whole unsorted tissue. Distant lung tissue was collected more than 3 cm away from the tumor edge. These data belong to a study of tumor and adjacent non-tumor tissue in lung cancer. At the level of the study: Histology: about 13 adenocarcinoma, a couple of squamous cell carcinoma, 1 small cell lung cancer. Study-level results: In normal lung, the top 100 clones were significantly more dominant than in tumor. Significantly higher TCR diversity was found in tumor than normal lung.

TCRbeta libraries were built with three rounds of nested PCR, modified from ARM-PCR. From the multiplex PCR reads, TCRdb called clonotypes with MiXCR, one entry per CDR3 protein. The profile covers about 43,000 distinct CDR3 sequences, with approximately 61% appearing a single time and less than 55% taken by the ten largest. The clonotype was recovered from a middle-aged man with non-small cell lung cancer. Sequencing was carried out using distant non-tumor lung tissue. The chain combines TRBV20-1 with TRBJ2-1; 12 bases map to TRBD2. CDR3 sequence: CSARDYKLAGGYEQFF. The CDR3 DNA reads TGCAGTGCTAGAGATTATAAACTAGCGGGGGGCTATGAGCAGTTCTTT.